The rows below give T cell receptor beta chains drawn from one sample of a study of somatic mutations in cytotoxic T cells in rheumatoid arthritis. Only in-frame clones appear in the TCRdb table, and some are missing; sequencing was by immunoSEQ multiplex PCR. The profile shows thousands of clones, about 80% of them singletons. The specimen comprised CD8+ T cells sorted from blood, sampled at a follow-up visit. These receptors were collected from a man aged 35-49 years with rheumatoid arthritis. Each CDR3 is given with its conserved first and last residue. D genes are given only for firm matches. The size field is filled for only some rows; it gives once, few, many or a size class.

j_gene | abundance | d_gene | v_gene | CDR3aa | CDR3nt
TRBJ1-5 | . | . | TRBV7-2 | CASSLEGVYSNQPQHF | TGTGCCAGCAGCTTAGAGGGCGTATATAGCAATCAGCCCCAGCATTTT
TRBJ2-2 | . | TRBD2 | TRBV5-1 | CASSLRTSGSLTGELFF | TGCGCCAGCAGCTTGCGGACTAGCGGGAGTCTTACCGGGGAGCTGTTTTTT
TRBJ2-7 | . | TRBD2 | TRBV9 | CASSSTSGRSAYEQYF | TGTGCCAGCAGCTCGACTAGCGGGAGATCGGCCTACGAGCAGTACTTC
TRBJ2-3 | . | . | TRBV6-4 | CASSDGSTDTQYF | TGTGCCAGCAGTGACGGGAGCACAGATACGCAGTATTTT
TRBJ2-1 | . | . | TRBV5-4 | CASSPAGLESYEQFF | TGTGCCAGCAGCCCAGCCGGACTGGAGAGTTATGAGCAGTTCTTC
TRBJ2-7 | . | TRBD1 | TRBV5-5 | CASSLGDRDYEQYF | TGTGCCAGCAGCTTGGGGGACAGAGACTACGAGCAGTACTTC
TRBJ2-1 | . | TRBD2 | TRBV6-4 | CASSDAGTSEQFF | TGTGCCAGCAGTGACGCCGGGACTAGTGAGCAGTTCTTC
TRBJ2-4 | . | TRBD1 | TRBV4-1 | CASSLSSQGASIQYF | TGCGCCAGCAGCCTCTCGTCACAGGGGGCCAGCATTCAGTACTTC
TRBJ1-1 | . | . | TRBV7-9 | CASSLSGGMDRKAFF | TGTGCCAGCAGCTTATCCGGGGGGATGGATCGGAAAGCTTTCTTT
TRBJ1-5 | . | . | TRBV9 | CASSVGAEQPQHF | TGTGCCAGCAGCGTGGGGGCAGAACAGCCCCAGCATTTT
TRBJ2-1 | few | TRBD2 | TRBV10-1 | CASNRAGGHEQFF | TGCGCCAGCAATCGAGCGGGAGGCCATGAGCAGTTCTTC
TRBJ2-2 | . | . | TRBV6-4 | CASSDGGTGELFF | TGTGCCAGCAGTGACGGTGGCACCGGGGAGCTGTTTTTT
TRBJ2-1 | few | . | TRBV7-9 | CASSLNEGVNNEQFF | TGTGCCAGCAGCTTAAACGAGGGGGTGAATAATGAGCAGTTCTTC
TRBJ2-2 | . | . | TRBV7-2 | CASTPGLTNTGELFF | TGTGCCAGCACCCCGGGGCTAACGAACACCGGGGAGCTGTTTTTT
TRBJ2-7 | . | . | TRBV28 | CASSHYRGGSYEQYF | TGTGCCAGCAGTCATTACAGGGGGGGCTCCTACGAGCAGTACTTC
TRBJ1-2 | . | . | TRBV27 | CATGGPGLYGYTF | TGTGCCACCGGGGGTCCGGGGCTCTATGGCTACACCTTC
TRBJ2-2 | . | TRBD2 | TRBV6-1 | CASGGAGGLGGELFF | TGTGCCAGCGGGGGCGCGGGAGGGCTAGGCGGGGAGCTGTTTTTT
TRBJ2-2 | . | TRBD1 | TRBV27 | CASSFVGTGVAGELFF | TGTGCCAGCAGTTTCGTCGGGACAGGGGTTGCCGGGGAGCTGTTTTTT
TRBJ2-1 | . | TRBD2 | TRBV7-8 | CASSLAHGAGGLNEQFF | TGTGCCAGCAGCTTAGCCCACGGGGCGGGAGGGTTAAATGAGCAGTTCTTC
TRBJ1-1 | few | . | TRBV4-1 | CASSQGGGLDTEAFF | TGCGCCAGCAGCCAAGGTGGGGGGTTGGACACTGAAGCTTTCTTT
TRBJ1-2 | few | . | TRBV6-6 | CASSYSGAEGYGYTF | TGTGCCAGCAGTTACTCTGGGGCAGAGGGGTATGGCTACACCTTC
TRBJ1-5 | . | . | TRBV7-9 | CASSPGLDQPQHF | TGTGCCAGCAGCCCCGGGTTGGACCAGCCCCAGCATTTT
TRBJ2-1 | . | TRBD2 | TRBV9 | CASSVDLAGSQFF | TGTGCCAGCAGCGTAGATCTAGCGGGAAGTCAGTTCTTC
TRBJ1-1 | . | . | TRBV2 | CATSRDGRMNTEAFF | TGTGCCACCAGTAGGGACGGTAGGATGAACACTGAAGCTTTCTTT
TRBJ2-1 | . | . | TRBV28 | CASSSPSEGESNEQFF | TGTGCCAGCAGTTCCCCCTCAGAGGGAGAGAGCAATGAGCAGTTCTTC
TRBJ1-1 | . | . | TRBV7-9 | CASRRGLHTEAFF | TGTGCCAGCAGGAGAGGATTACACACTGAAGCTTTCTTT
TRBJ1-2 | . | . | TRBV2 | CASPPDKEYGYTF | TGTGCCAGCCCCCCGGACAAAGAGTATGGCTACACCTTC
TRBJ2-7 | . | TRBD2 | TRBV29-1 | CSVVGTTYSYEQYF | TGCAGCGTTGTGGGGACTACCTACTCCTACGAGCAGTACTTC
TRBJ2-7 | . | TRBD1 | TRBV28 | CASSPGQGAYEQYF | TGTGCCAGCAGCCCGGGACAGGGGGCTTACGAGCAGTACTTC
TRBJ1-2 | . | . | TRBV4-1 | CASSPQDNYGYTF | TGCGCCAGCAGCCCTCAGGACAACTATGGCTACACCTTC
TRBJ2-7 | . | TRBD2 | TRBV11-2 | CASSSGLAGSYEQYF | TGTGCCAGCAGCTCGGGACTAGCGGGATCCTACGAGCAGTACTTC
TRBJ1-5 | . | . | TRBV6-1 | CASSGRAWLQPQHF | TGTGCCAGCAGTGGCCGGGCCTGGCTACAGCCCCAGCATTTT
TRBJ2-2 | . | . | TRBV5-1 | CASSLALGTGELFF | TGCGCCAGCAGCTTGGCCCTGGGCACCGGGGAGCTGTTTTTT
TRBJ2-2 | . | TRBD1 | TRBV19 | CASSRQGRTGELFF | TGTGCCAGTAGTCGACAGGGAAGGACCGGGGAGCTGTTTTTT
TRBJ1-5 | . | TRBD1 | TRBV28 | CASTLETGLNQPQHF | TGTGCCAGCACGCTAGAGACAGGGTTGAATCAGCCCCAGCATTTT
TRBJ2-3 | . | . | TRBV5-6 | CASSLSFTDTQYF | TGTGCCAGCAGCTTGAGCTTCACAGATACGCAGTATTTT
TRBJ2-5 | . | TRBD2 | TRBV7-9 | CASSPGTTGLKTQYF | TGTGCCAGCAGCCCAGGGACTACTGGGTTGAAGACCCAGTACTTC
TRBJ1-4 | . | TRBD1 | TRBV19 | CASLTGEKLFF | TGTGCCAGTTTGACAGGGGAAAAACTGTTTTTT
TRBJ2-1 | . | TRBD1 | TRBV5-5 | CASSGQGSYNEQFF | TGTGCCAGCAGCGGACAGGGGAGCTACAATGAGCAGTTCTTC
TRBJ2-7 | . | . | TRBV19 | CASSPRTRSYEQYF | TGTGCCAGTAGTCCGAGGACTCGATCCTACGAGCAGTACTTC
TRBJ2-1 | . | TRBD2 | TRBV7-2 | CASSLAGLAGGYEQFF | TGTGCCAGCAGCTTAGCGGGACTAGCGGGAGGTTATGAGCAGTTCTTC
TRBJ2-1 | . | . | TRBV4-2 | CASRLVDGLNEQFF | TGTGCCAGCAGGCTGGTGGACGGACTCAATGAGCAGTTCTTC
TRBJ1-1 | . | . | TRBV6-5 | CASSYSTADKAFF | TGTGCCAGCAGTTACTCGACCGCTGATAAAGCTTTCTTT
TRBJ1-1 | . | . | TRBV28 | CASSPRSTGEAFF | TGTGCCAGCAGTCCGAGGTCTACGGGCGAAGCTTTCTTT
TRBJ2-3 | . | TRBD2 | TRBV28 | CASSLGTSSTDTQYF | TGTGCCAGCAGTCTAGGGACTAGCTCGACAGATACGCAGTATTTT
TRBJ2-3 | . | . | TRBV28 | CASRSPLRPEFMQYF | TGTGCCAGCAGGAGTCCCCTTCGTCCGGAATTTATGCAGTATTTT
TRBJ2-5 | once | . | TRBV14 | CASSRELDGSIKTQYF | TGTGCCAGCAGCCGAGAATTGGACGGATCGATAAAGACCCAGTACTTC